The 9 T cell receptor beta chains listed next were all sequenced from one sample in a study of T cell changes during pregnancy in multiple sclerosis. Assay: immunoSEQ multiplex PCR; the TCRdb copy retains only in-frame clones and omits some. Among about 67,000 clones listed, about 90% were seen once. Here the sequenced sample was peripheral blood, taken in the first trimester of pregnancy. The source is a female donor in good health, enrolled as a control in a pregnancy study.

The chain carries TRBV7-8 and TRBJ2-7; maybe TRBD1 (5 bases). Germline CDR1 SGHVS, CDR2 FQNEAQ. V gave up 5 bases and J gave up 0 bases, with 8 bases separating them. The CDR3 contains 13 residues. CDR3 region: CASSQTGSYEQYF. CDR3 nucleotides: TGTGCCAGCAGCCAAACAGGCTCCTACGAGCAGTACTTC.

V is TRBV5-3 and J is TRBJ1-3; D gene ambiguous. TRBV5-3 is reported as an ORF; its role is uncertain. The CDR3 runs 12 residues. Trimming removed 4 bases at V and 4 bases at J, with 6 bases between. The CDR3 sequence is CARSLGGNTIYF. CDR3 DNA: TGTGCCAGAAGCCTCGGGGGAAACACCATATATTTT.

The rearrangement joins TRBV6-5 to TRBJ2-7, with TRBD2 identical over 11 bases. The germline V gene encodes CDR1 MNHEY and CDR2 SVGAGI. The V segment lost 6 bases and the J segment 5 bases; nucleotides outside the gene matches: 9. The CDR3 runs to 15 residues. The CDR3 protein is CASRPPSGRSNEQYF. In nucleotides, the CDR3 is TGTGCCAGCAGACCCCCTAGCGGGAGGAGCAACGAGCAGTACTTC.

Only one count was recorded for this clone. The DNA for the CDR3 is TGTGCCAGCAGCTGGAGGTACTACGAGCAGTACTTC. Translating it yields CASSWRYYEQYF. The chain recombines TRBV5-8 with TRBJ2-7; TRBD2 is a possible D gene (5 bases). The CDR3 consists of 12 residues. Germline values: CDR1 SGHTS, CDR2 YDEGEE. V was cut by 3 bases and J by 3 bases, with 7 bases left in between. Combining the CDR3 with reference TRBV5-8 and TRBJ2-7 gives the whole variable domain EAGVTQSPTHLIKTRGQQATLRCSPISGHTSVYWYQQALGLGLQFLLWYDEGEERNRGNFPPRFSGRQFPNYSSELNVNALELEDSALYLCASSWRYYEQYFGPGTRLTVT.

The rearrangement joins TRBV2 to TRBJ2-1; TRBD1 is a possible D gene (5 bases). Looked up from germline, CDR1 is SNHLY and CDR2 is FYNNEI. This CDR3 has 17 amino acids. Trimming removed 5 bases from V and 4 bases from J, with 21 bases in between. CDR3 sequence reads: CASSPLDTPGQYNEQFF. The CDR3 DNA reads as TGTGCCAGCAGTCCCCTAGATACACCCGGACAATACAATGAGCAGTTCTTC.

The gene calls are TRBV25-1 and TRBJ2-1; 10 bases fit TRBD2. The germline CDR1 and CDR2 sequences are MGHDK and SYGVNS. The CDR3 has 18 residues. Trimming took 9 bases from V and 4 from J; bases not matched to a gene: 18. This chain's CDR3 is CARTQREGPPPPYNEQFF. CDR3 coding DNA: TGTGCCAGAACTCAGCGGGAGGGCCCCCCTCCCCCTTACAATGAGCAGTTCTTC. Complete variable domain (other parts from reference TRBV25-1 and TRBJ2-1): EADIYQTPRYLVIGTGKKITLECSQTMGHDKMYWYQQDPGMELHLIHYSYGVNSTEKGDLSSESTVSRIRTEHFPLTLESARPSHTSQYLCARTQREGPPPPYNEQFFGPGTRLTVL.

The chain carries TRBV27 and TRBJ2-1; TRBD2 agrees at 11 bases. This CDR3 region has 16 residues. Germline CDR1 reads MNHEY; CDR2 reads SMNVEV (reference sequence). Trimming at V came to 6 bases and at J to 3 bases, leaving 7 bases not matched to a gene. For the CDR3, the DNA is TGTGCCAGCAGCCTCGCTACTAGCGGGAGCTACAATGAGCAGTTCTTC. It is translated as CASSLATSGSYNEQFF.

About this clone: This specimen includes other DNA sequences encoding the same CDR3. The gene calls are TRBV7-9 and TRBJ2-7; D is ambiguous. Looked up from germline, CDR1 is SEHNR and CDR2 is FQNEAQ (reference sequence). CDR3 length equals 12 residues. Trimming shortened V by 4 bases and J by 3 bases, and 7 bases separated the two germline ends. The CDR3 loop is CASSSSGYEQYF. CDR3 nucleotides: TGTGCCAGCAGCTCGTCGGGCTACGAGCAGTACTTC. The variable domain in full, with the rest retrieved from reference TRBV7-9 and TRBJ2-7, is DTGVSQNPRHKITKRGQNVTFRCDPISEHNRLYWYRQTLGQGPEFLTYFQNEAQLEKSRLLSDRFSAERPKGSFSTLEIQRTEQGDSAMYLCASSSSGYEQYFGPGTRLTVT.

The chain uses TRBV7-2 and TRBJ1-4, with D maybe TRBD1 (6 bases). The germline V and J ends were trimmed by 1 base and 6 bases, with 12 bases remaining between them. Germline-derived CDR1 and CDR2 are SGHTA and FQGNSA. The length of the CDR3 is 15 residues. The CDR3 reads CASSLGGRGDEKLFF. The CDR3 coding sequence is TGTGCCAGCAGCTTAGGGGGGCGGGGGGATGAAAAACTGTTTTTT.